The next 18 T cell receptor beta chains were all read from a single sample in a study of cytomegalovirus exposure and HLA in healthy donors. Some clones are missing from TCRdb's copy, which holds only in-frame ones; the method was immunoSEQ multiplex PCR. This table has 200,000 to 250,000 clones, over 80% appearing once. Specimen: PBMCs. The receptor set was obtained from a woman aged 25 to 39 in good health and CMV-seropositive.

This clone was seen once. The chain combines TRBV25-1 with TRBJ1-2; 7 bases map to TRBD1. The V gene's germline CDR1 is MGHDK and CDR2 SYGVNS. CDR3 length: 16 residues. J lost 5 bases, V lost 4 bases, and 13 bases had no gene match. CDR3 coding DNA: TGTGCCAGCAGTGGGGGAGCGGGACAGACCCTATATGGCTACACCTTC. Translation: CASSGGAGQTLYGYTF.

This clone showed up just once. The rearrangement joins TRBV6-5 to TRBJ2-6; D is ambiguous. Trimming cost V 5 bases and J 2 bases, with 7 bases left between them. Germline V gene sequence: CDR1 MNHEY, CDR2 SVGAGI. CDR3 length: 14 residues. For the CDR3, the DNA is TGTGCCAGCAGTGCAGTACCTGGGGCCAACGTCCTGACTTTC. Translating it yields CASSAVPGANVLTF.

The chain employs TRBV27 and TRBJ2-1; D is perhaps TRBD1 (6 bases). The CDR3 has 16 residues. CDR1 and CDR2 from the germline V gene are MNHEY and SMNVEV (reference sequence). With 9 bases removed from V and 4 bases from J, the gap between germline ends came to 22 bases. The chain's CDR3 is CASKDLGTTMYNEQFF. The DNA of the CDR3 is TGTGCCAGTAAGGACTTGGGGACAACGATGTACAATGAGCAGTTCTTC.

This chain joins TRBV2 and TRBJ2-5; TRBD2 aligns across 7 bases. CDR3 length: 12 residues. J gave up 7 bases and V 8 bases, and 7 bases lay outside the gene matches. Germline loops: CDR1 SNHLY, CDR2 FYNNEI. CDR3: CASLRERGTQYF. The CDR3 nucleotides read TGTGCCAGCTTGCGGGAGCGGGGGACCCAGTACTTC.

CDR3 nucleotides: TGTGCTAGTGGTTTGATCGTCTACAATGAGCAGTTCTTC. This gives the protein CASGLIVYNEQFF. The gene calls are TRBV12-5 and TRBJ2-1; no reliable D call. Trimming took 2 bases from V and 3 from J, leaving 5 bases between them. From germline, CDR1 is LGHNT and CDR2 FRNRAP. This CDR3 has 13 amino acids.

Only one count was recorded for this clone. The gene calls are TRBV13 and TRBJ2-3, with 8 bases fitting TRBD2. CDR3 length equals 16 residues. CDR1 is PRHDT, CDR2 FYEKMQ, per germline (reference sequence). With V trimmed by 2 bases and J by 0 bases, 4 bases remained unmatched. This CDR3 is CASSLLREGSTDTQYF. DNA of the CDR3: TGTGCCAGCAGCTTATTACGGGAGGGGAGCACAGATACGCAGTATTTT.

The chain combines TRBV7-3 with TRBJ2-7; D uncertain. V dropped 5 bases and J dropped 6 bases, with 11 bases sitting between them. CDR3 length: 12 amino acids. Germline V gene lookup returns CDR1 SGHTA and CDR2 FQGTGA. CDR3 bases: TGTGCCAGCAGCCAGGACGGTTTCGAGCAGTACTTC. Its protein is CASSQDGFEQYF.

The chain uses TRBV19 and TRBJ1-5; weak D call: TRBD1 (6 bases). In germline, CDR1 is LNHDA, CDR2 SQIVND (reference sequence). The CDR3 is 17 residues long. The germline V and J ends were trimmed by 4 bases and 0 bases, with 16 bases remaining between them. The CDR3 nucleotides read TGTGCCAGTAGTAGAACCTCCGGACAGATTAGCAATCAGCCCCAGCATTTT. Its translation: CASSRTSGQISNQPQHF.

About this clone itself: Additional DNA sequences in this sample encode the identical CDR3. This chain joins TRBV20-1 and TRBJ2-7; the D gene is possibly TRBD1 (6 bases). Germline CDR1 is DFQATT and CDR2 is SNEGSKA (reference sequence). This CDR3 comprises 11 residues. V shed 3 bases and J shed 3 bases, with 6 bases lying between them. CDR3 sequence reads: CSARDSYEQYF. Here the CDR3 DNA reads TGCAGTGCTAGGGACAGCTACGAGCAGTACTTC.

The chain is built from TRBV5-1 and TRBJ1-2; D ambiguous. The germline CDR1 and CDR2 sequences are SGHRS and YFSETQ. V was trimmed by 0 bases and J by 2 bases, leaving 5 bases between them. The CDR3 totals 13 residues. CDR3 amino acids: CASSLGRNYGYTF. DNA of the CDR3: TGCGCCAGCAGCTTGGGGCGGAACTATGGCTACACCTTC.

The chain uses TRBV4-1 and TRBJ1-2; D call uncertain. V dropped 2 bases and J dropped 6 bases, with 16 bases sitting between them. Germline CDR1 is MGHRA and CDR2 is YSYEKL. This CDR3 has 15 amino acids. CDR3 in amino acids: CASSQRPFRYNGYTF. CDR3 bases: TGCGCCAGCAGCCAAAGACCCTTCCGTTACAATGGCTACACCTTC.

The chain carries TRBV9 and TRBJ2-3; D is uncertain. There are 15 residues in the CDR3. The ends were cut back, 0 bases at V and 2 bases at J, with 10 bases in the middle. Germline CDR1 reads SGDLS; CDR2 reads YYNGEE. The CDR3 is CASSVDGAATDTQYF. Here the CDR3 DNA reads TGTGCCAGCAGCGTAGATGGCGCCGCCACAGATACGCAGTATTTT.

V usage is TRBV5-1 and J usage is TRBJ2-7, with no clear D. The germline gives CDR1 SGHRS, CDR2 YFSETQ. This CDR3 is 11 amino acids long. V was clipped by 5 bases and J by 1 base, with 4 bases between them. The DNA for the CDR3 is TGCGCCAGCAGAACTTCCTACGAGCAGTACTTC. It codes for CASRTSYEQYF.

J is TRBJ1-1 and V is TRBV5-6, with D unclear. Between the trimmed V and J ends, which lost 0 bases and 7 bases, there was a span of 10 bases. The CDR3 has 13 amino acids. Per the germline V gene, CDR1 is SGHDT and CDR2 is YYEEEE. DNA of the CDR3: TGTGCCAGCAGCTTGGAGGGAAATGGTGAAGCTTTCTTT. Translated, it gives CASSLEGNGEAFF.

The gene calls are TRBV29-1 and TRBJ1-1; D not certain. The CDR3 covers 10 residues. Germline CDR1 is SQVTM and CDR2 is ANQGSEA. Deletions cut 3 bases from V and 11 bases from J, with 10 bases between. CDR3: CSVDLGYAFF. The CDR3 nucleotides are TGCAGCGTTGACCTGGGTTACGCTTTCTTT. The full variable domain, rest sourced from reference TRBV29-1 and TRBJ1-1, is SAVISQKPSRDICQRGTSLTIQCQVDSQVTMMFWYRQQPGQSLTLIATANQGSEATYESGFVIDKFPISRPNLTFSTLTVSNMSPEDSSIYLCSVDLGYAFFGQGTRLTVV.

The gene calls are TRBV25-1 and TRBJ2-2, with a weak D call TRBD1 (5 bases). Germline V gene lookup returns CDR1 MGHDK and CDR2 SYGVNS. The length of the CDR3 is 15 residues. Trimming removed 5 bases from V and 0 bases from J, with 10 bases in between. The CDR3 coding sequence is TGTGCCAGCAGTCAGACAGAGACGAACACCGGGGAGCTGTTTTTT. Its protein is CASSQTETNTGELFF.

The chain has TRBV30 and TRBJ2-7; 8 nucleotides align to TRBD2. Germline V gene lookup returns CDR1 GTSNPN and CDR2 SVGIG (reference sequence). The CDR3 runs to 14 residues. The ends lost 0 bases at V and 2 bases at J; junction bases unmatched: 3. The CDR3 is CAWSVTSGTYEQYF. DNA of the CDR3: TGTGCCTGGAGTGTAACTAGCGGAACCTACGAGCAGTACTTC.

The CDR3 DNA sequence: TGTGCCAGTAGTCCCCTGACTAGAACAAGCACAGATACGCAGTATTTT. This gives the protein CASSPLTRTSTDTQYF. The V gene is TRBV19, the J gene TRBJ2-3; D is possibly TRBD2 (6 bases). Trimming removed 5 bases at V and 0 bases at J, with 15 bases between. The CDR3 covers 16 residues. CDR1 LNHDA and CDR2 SQIVND come from the germline V gene (reference sequence).